The rows below give T cell receptor beta chains drawn from one sample of a study of blood T cell repertoires in COVID-19. Clones were sequenced by immunoSEQ multiplex PCR, and TCRdb holds only the in-frame ones, with some missing. The sample yields around 250,000 clones, around 83% seen once. Sequencing input: peripheral blood. The receptors shown here come from a man aged 40-49 years with active or convalescent COVID-19. CDR3s include the opening cysteine and the closing phenylalanine or tryptophan. A D gene is named only where the DNA matches it firmly. A clone size is listed for some rows: how often the clone was seen (once, few, many), or a class if it is expanded.

j_gene | d_gene | v_gene | abundance | CDR3aa | CDR3nt
TRBJ1-6 | TRBD1 | TRBV28 | - | CASSLPTGWSYNSPLHF | TGTGCCAGCAGTTTACCGACAGGGTGGTCCTATAATTCACCCCTCCACTTT
TRBJ1-2 | - | TRBV29-1 | - | CSVGPGVEDGYTF | TGCAGCGTTGGGCCGGGGGTAGAAGATGGCTACACCTTC
TRBJ2-1 | TRBD1 | TRBV10-3 | - | CAISAGTGSYNEQFF | TGTGCCATCAGTGCCGGGACAGGGTCGTACAATGAGCAGTTCTTC
TRBJ1-2 | - | TRBV3-1/TRBV3-2 | - | CASSHPCRGKKLRGYTF | TGTGCCAGCAGCCACCCCTGTAGGGGGAAGAAATTGCGGGGCTACACCTTC
TRBJ2-7 | TRBD1 | TRBV5-1 | - | CASGGPGQGAYEQYF | TGCGCCAGCGGGGGGCCGGGACAGGGGGCCTACGAGCAGTACTTC
TRBJ2-7 | TRBD2 | TRBV4-2 | - | CASSQDLSGGLNEQYF | TGTGCCAGCAGCCAAGATCTTAGCGGGGGTCTTAACGAGCAGTACTTC
TRBJ2-3 | - | TRBV7-3 | - | CASRGSTDTQYF | TGTGCCAGCAGGGGGAGTACAGATACGCAGTATTTT
TRBJ1-4 | - | TRBV6-1 | - | CASSESWRATNEKLFF | TGTGCCAGCAGTGAATCTTGGAGAGCAACTAATGAAAAACTGTTTTTT
TRBJ1-5 | - | TRBV27 | - | CASSLQGYSNQPQHF | TGTGCCAGCAGTTTACAGGGTTATAGCAATCAGCCCCAGCATTTT
TRBJ1-2 | - | TRBV5-6 | - | CASSLGGQNYGYTF | TGTGCCAGCAGCTTGGGCGGACAGAACTATGGCTACACCTTC
TRBJ2-1 | TRBD2 | TRBV5-1 | - | CASEAGTSNNEQFF | TGCGCCAGCGAAGCGGGGACTAGCAACAATGAGCAGTTCTTC
TRBJ2-1 | TRBD2 | TRBV19 | - | CASSPVGLAGGGEQFF | TGTGCCAGTAGCCCCGTGGGACTAGCGGGAGGCGGGGAGCAGTTCTTC
TRBJ2-6 | TRBD1 | TRBV7-2 | - | CASSMTGGAGANVLTF | TGTGCCAGCAGCATGACAGGGGGCGCTGGGGCCAACGTCCTGACTTTC
TRBJ2-5 | - | TRBV10-3 | - | CASGDKIQETQYF | TGTGCCAGTGGGGACAAAATTCAAGAGACCCAGTACTTC
TRBJ1-3 | - | TRBV7-2 | - | CASSLQGYSGNTIYF | TGTGCCAGCAGCTTACAGGGGTACTCTGGAAACACCATATATTTT
TRBJ1-1 | - | TRBV28 | - | CASSLVGYYLNTEAFF | TGTGCCAGCAGTTTAGTGGGCTATTACCTGAACACTGAAGCTTTCTTT
TRBJ1-1 | - | TRBV30 | once | CAWSVAGRTSEAFF | TGTGCCTGGAGTGTGGCAGGGCGAACATCTGAAGCTTTCTTT
TRBJ2-7 | - | TRBV2 | - | CASSDSNPWREQYF | TGTGCCAGCAGTGACTCTAACCCCTGGAGGGAGCAGTACTTC
TRBJ1-4 | TRBD1 | TRBV4-1 | - | CASSQTGTGNEKLFF | TGCGCCAGCAGCCAAACCGGGACAGGGAATGAAAAACTGTTTTTT
TRBJ2-3 | TRBD1 | TRBV3-1/TRBV3-2 | - | CASSRSGQSWYTDTQYF | TGTGCCAGCAGCCGATCGGGACAGTCCTGGTACACAGATACGCAGTATTTT
TRBJ2-4 | TRBD2 | TRBV3-1/TRBV3-2 | - | CASSPSGVDIQYF | TGTGCCAGCAGCCCTAGCGGGGTTGACATTCAGTACTTC
TRBJ2-7 | TRBD1 | TRBV4-3 | - | CASSQGDRGQIPREQYF | TGCGCCAGCAGCCAAGGAGACAGGGGACAAATACCCAGGGAGCAGTACTTC
TRBJ1-5 | TRBD1 | TRBV10-3 | - | CAISDSLARQGDGQPQHF | TGTGCCATCAGTGACTCCCTCGCGAGACAGGGGGACGGGCAGCCCCAGCATTTT
TRBJ2-5 | - | TRBV25-1 | - | CASSDLAGQETQYF | TGTGCCAGCAGTGACTTGGCAGGCCAAGAGACCCAGTACTTC
TRBJ1-5 | - | TRBV3-1/TRBV3-2 | - | CASSQDTSGNNQPQHF | TGTGCCAGCAGCCAAGATACGTCAGGGAACAATCAGCCCCAGCATTTT
TRBJ2-3 | - | TRBV19 | once | CASSIGRSADTQYF | TGTGCCAGTAGTATAGGTCGGTCCGCAGATACGCAGTATTTT
TRBJ2-7 | - | TRBV5-1 | - | CASSLEQGTYYEQYF | TGCGCCAGCAGCTTGGAACAGGGAACGTACTACGAGCAGTACTTC
TRBJ2-1 | - | TRBV2 | - | CASRELRNEQFF | TGTGCCAGCAGGGAGCTTCGCAATGAGCAGTTCTTC
TRBJ1-2 | TRBD1 | TRBV5-4 | few | CASSATGETNYGYTF | TGTGCCAGCAGCGCTACAGGGGAGACTAACTATGGCTACACCTTC
TRBJ1-2 | - | TRBV7-2 | once | CASCLDSGKKDYTF | TGTGCCAGCTGCTTAGATTCGGGGAAAAAAGACTACACCTTC
TRBJ2-5 | - | TRBV7-3 | - | CASSSPGRGGETQYF | TGTGCCAGCAGCTCTCCGGGACGGGGAGGAGAGACCCAGTACTTC
TRBJ2-1 | TRBD1 | TRBV6-6 | - | CASSYPTQGANEQFF | TGTGCCAGCAGTTACCCAACGCAGGGGGCCAATGAGCAGTTCTTC
TRBJ2-2 | TRBD1 | TRBV5-1 | - | CASKGTGAKLNTGELFF | TGCGCCAGCAAAGGGACAGGGGCCAAACTGAACACCGGGGAGCTGTTTTTT
TRBJ2-7 | TRBD1 | TRBV10-3 | few | CAISRDRDEQYF | TGTGCCATCAGCAGGGACAGGGACGAGCAGTACTTC
TRBJ1-2 | TRBD1 | TRBV27 | - | CASSRTGIYGYTF | TGTGCCAGCAGCCGGACAGGGATCTATGGCTACACCTTC
TRBJ1-1 | - | TRBV12-5 | - | CASGLVLRRGGTEAFF | TGTGCTAGTGGTTTGGTACTGAGGAGAGGGGGCACTGAAGCTTTCTTT
TRBJ1-6 | TRBD1 | TRBV19 | - | CASSPPGQRNSPLHF | TGTGCCAGTAGCCCCCCGGGACAGAGAAATTCACCCCTCCACTTT
TRBJ2-1 | TRBD2 | TRBV7-3 | - | CASSPSPGLAGGRDEQFF | TGTGCCAGCAGCCCAAGTCCGGGGCTAGCGGGGGGCCGGGATGAGCAGTTCTTC
TRBJ1-2 | - | TRBV30 | - | CAWIAKFREGRNRRTNYGYTF | TGTGCCTGGATCGCAAAATTCAGGGAAGGGAGGAATAGGAGAACTAACTATGGCTACACCTTC
TRBJ1-2 | - | TRBV24-1 | once | CATSDGEGSGGYTF | TGTGCCACCAGTGATGGGGAGGGGAGCGGCGGCTACACCTTC
TRBJ2-7 | - | TRBV7-3 | - | CASSLGTQYEQYF | TGTGCCAGCAGCTTAGGGACACAATACGAGCAGTACTTC
TRBJ2-7 | TRBD2 | TRBV7-9 | - | CASSPARTGTSGYEQYF | TGTGCCAGCAGCCCCGCCCGCACCGGGACTAGCGGCTACGAGCAGTACTTC
TRBJ1-5 | - | TRBV19 | - | CASSIAPQGQSNQPQHF | TGTGCCAGTAGTATCGCCCCGCAGGGTCAGAGCAATCAGCCCCAGCATTTT
TRBJ2-3 | - | TRBV2 | few | CASSALGGLSTDTQYF | TGTGCCTCCAGTGCACTGGGCGGACTAAGCACAGATACGCAGTATTTT
TRBJ1-1 | - | TRBV2 | - | CASSEGRQARSPFF | TGTGCCAGCAGTGAAGGGCGACAGGCCCGAAGTCCTTTCTTT
TRBJ2-1 | - | TRBV11-2 | - | CASSRAWGAAYNEQFF | TGTGCCAGCAGCCGTGCCTGGGGAGCCGCCTACAATGAGCAGTTCTTC
TRBJ2-5 | TRBD1 | TRBV24-1 | - | CATEQGVGQETQYF | TGTGCCACCGAACAGGGGGTAGGACAAGAGACCCAGTACTTC
TRBJ1-2 | TRBD1 | TRBV4-1 | - | CASSQGTGADGYTF | TGCGCCAGCAGCCAAGGGACAGGGGCCGATGGCTACACCTTC
TRBJ1-2 | TRBD1 | TRBV27 | - | CASRTGTGPPRYTF | TGTGCCAGCAGAACCGGGACAGGGCCTCCTCGCTACACCTTC
TRBJ1-4 | - | TRBV2 | - | CASSVYGAGQEKLFF | TGTGCCAGCAGTGTTTATGGGGCAGGTCAGGAAAAACTGTTTTTT
TRBJ1-1 | - | TRBV3-1/TRBV3-2 | - | CASSPKTGNTEAFF | TGTGCCAGCAGCCCGAAGACAGGGAACACTGAAGCTTTCTTT
TRBJ2-2 | - | TRBV10-3 | - | CAIRAGVTTGELFF | TGTGCCATCCGGGCAGGGGTGACGACCGGGGAGCTGTTTTTT
TRBJ2-2 | - | TRBV6-4 | - | CATRRAVSTGELFF | TGTGCCACCCGGCGGGCGGTCAGCACCGGGGAGCTGTTTTTT
TRBJ2-3 | - | TRBV3-1/TRBV3-2 | - | CASSPRAGQTYTQYF | TGTGCCAGCAGCCCCCGGGCAGGGCAGACCTATACGCAGTATTTT
TRBJ2-1 | - | TRBV5-1 | - | CASSLWRSSYNEQFF | TGCGCCAGCAGCTTGTGGCGGAGCTCCTACAATGAGCAGTTCTTC
TRBJ1-2 | - | TRBV19 | - | CASSIAGSGGYTF | TGTGCCAGTAGTATAGCGGGGTCCGGGGGCTACACCTTC
TRBJ2-2 | - | TRBV14 | - | CASSQQQGTGELFF | TGTGCCAGCAGCCAGCAACAGGGAACCGGGGAGCTGTTTTTT
TRBJ1-2 | - | TRBV6-1 | - | CASSEVGDFGYTF | TGTGCCAGCAGTGAAGTAGGTGACTTCGGCTACACCTTC
TRBJ1-1 | - | TRBV28 | - | CASTPPGLNTEAFF | TGTGCCAGCACCCCCCCAGGGTTGAACACTGAAGCTTTCTTT
TRBJ2-1 | TRBD1 | TRBV11-2 | - | CASSLDGTGFNEQFF | TGTGCCAGCAGCTTAGACGGGACAGGGTTCAATGAGCAGTTCTTC